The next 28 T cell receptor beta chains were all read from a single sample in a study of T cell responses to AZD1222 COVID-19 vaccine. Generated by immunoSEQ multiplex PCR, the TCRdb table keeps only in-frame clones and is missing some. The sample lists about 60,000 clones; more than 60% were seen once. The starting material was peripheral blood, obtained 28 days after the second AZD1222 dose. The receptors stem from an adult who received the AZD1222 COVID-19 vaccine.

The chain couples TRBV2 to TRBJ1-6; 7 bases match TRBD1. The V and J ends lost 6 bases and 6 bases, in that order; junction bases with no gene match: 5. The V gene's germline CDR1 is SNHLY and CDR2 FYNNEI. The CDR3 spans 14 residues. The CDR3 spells CASSAGTVNSPLHF. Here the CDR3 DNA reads TGTGCCAGCAGCGCCGGGACAGTTAATTCACCCCTCCACTTT.

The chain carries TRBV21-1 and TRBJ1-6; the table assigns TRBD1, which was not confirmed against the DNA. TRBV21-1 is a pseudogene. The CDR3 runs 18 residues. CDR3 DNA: TGTGCCAGCAGCAAAGAAGGGGCAGAGAGCTCCTATAATTCACCCCTCCACTTT. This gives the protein CASSKEGAESSYNSPLHF.

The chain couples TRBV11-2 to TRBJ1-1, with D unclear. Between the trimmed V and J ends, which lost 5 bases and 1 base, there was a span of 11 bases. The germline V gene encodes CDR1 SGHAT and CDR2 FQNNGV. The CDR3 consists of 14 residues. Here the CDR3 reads CASSTQTENTEAFF. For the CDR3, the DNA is TGTGCCAGCAGCACGCAGACGGAGAACACTGAAGCTTTCTTT.

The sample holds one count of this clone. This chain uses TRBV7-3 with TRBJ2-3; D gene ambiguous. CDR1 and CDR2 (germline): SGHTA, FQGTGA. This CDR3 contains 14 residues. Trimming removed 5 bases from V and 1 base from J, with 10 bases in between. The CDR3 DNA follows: TGTGCCAGCAGCCCGGTATCGCGCACAGATACGCAGTATTTT. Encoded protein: CASSPVSRTDTQYF. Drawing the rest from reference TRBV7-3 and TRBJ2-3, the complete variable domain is GAGVSQTPSNKVTEKGKYVELRCDPISGHTALYWYRQSLGQGPEFLIYFQGTGAADDSGLPNDRFFAVRPEGSVSTLKIQRTERGDSAVYLCASSPVSRTDTQYFGPGTRLTVL.

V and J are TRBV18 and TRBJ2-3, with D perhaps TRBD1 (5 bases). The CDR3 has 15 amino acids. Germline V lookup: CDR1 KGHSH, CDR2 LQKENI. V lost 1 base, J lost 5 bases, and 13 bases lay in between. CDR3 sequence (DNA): TGTGCCAGCTCACCACTCTCAGGGAACGAAGATACGCAGTATTTT. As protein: CASSPLSGNEDTQYF.

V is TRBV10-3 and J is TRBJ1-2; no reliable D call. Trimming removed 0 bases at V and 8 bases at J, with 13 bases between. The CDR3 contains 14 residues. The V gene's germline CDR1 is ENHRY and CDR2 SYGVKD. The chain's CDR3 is CAISESNGLWGYTF. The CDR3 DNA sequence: TGTGCCATCAGTGAGTCGAATGGCCTGTGGGGCTACACCTTC.

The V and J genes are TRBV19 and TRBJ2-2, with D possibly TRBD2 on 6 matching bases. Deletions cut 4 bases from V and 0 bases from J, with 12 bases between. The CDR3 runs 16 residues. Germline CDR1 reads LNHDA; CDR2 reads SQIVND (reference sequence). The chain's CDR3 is CASSTTAGSNTGELFF. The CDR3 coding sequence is TGTGCCAGTAGTACCACAGCGGGTTCGAACACCGGGGAGCTGTTTTTT.

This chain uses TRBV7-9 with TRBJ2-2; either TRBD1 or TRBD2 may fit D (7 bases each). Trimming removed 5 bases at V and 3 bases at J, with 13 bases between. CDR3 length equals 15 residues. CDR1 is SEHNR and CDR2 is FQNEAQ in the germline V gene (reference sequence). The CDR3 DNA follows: TGTGCCAGCAGCCCCAGGGGGAGGGACACCGGGGAGCTGTTTTTT. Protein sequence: CASSPRGRDTGELFF.

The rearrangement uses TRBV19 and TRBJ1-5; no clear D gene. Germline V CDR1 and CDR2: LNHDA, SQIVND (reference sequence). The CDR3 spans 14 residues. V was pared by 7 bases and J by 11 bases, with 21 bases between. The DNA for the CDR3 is TGTGCCAGTACCCCAAGTACAGCTCTTAAGGCCCAGCATTTT. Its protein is CASTPSTALKAQHF.

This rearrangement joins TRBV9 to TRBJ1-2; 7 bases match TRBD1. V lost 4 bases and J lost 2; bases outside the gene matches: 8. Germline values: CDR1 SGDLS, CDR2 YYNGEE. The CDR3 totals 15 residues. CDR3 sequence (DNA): TGTGCCAGCAGCCCTCAGGGACAGACCAACTATGGCTACACCTTC. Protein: CASSPQGQTNYGYTF. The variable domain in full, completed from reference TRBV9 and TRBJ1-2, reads DSGVTQTPKHLITATGQRVTLRCSPRSGDLSVYWYQQSLDQGLQFLIQYYNGEERAKGNILERFSAQQFPDLHSELNLSSLELGDSALYFCASSPQGQTNYGYTFGSGTRLTVV.

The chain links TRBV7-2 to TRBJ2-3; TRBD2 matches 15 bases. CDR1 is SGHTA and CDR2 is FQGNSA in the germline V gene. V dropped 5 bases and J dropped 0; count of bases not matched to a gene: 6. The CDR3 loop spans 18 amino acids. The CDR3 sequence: CASSPRGLAGGSTDTQYF. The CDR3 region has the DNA TGTGCCAGCAGCCCGAGGGGACTAGCGGGGGGTAGCACAGATACGCAGTATTTT. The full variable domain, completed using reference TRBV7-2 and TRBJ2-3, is GAGVSQSPSNKVTEKGKDVELRCDPISGHTALYWYRQSLGQGLEFLIYFQGNSAPDKSGLPSDRFSAERTGGSVSTLTIQRTQQEDSAVYLCASSPRGLAGGSTDTQYFGPGTRLTVL.

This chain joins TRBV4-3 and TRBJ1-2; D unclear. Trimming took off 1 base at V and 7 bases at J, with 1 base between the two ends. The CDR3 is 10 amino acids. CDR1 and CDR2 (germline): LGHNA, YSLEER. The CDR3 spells CASSQGGYTF. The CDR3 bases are TGCGCCAGCAGCCAAGGTGGCTACACCTTC.

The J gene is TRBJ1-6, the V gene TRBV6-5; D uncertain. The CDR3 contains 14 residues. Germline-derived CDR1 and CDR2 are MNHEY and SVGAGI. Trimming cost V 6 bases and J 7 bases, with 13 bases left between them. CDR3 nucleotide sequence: TGTGCCAGCAGAACGTCAAGAGGGAATTCACCCCTCCACTTT. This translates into CASRTSRGNSPLHF.

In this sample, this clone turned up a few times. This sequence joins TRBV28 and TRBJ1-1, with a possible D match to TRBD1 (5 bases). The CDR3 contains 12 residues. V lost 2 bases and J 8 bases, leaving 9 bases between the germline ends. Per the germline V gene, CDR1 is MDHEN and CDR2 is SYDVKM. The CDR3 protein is CASSLRGREAFF. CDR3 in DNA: TGTGCCAGCAGTTTACGGGGCAGGGAAGCTTTCTTT.

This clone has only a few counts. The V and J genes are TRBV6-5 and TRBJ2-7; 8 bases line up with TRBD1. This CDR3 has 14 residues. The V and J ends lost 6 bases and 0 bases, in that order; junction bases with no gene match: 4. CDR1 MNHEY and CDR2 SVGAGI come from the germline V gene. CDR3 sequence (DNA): TGTGCCAGCAGGGGACAGGTGAGCTCCTACGAGCAGTACTTC. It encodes CASRGQVSSYEQYF.

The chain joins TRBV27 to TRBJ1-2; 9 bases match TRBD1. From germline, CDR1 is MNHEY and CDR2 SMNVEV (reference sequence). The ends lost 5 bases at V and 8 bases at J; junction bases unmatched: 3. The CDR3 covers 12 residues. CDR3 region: CASSGQGTGYTF. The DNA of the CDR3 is TGTGCCAGCAGTGGACAGGGGACGGGCTACACCTTC.

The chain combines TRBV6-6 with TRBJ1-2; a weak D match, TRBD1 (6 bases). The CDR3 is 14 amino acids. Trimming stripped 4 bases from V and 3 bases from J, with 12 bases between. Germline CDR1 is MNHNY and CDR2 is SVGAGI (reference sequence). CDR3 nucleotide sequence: TGTGCCAGCAGTTTCGGACAGAAAGACTATGGCTACACCTTC. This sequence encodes CASSFGQKDYGYTF.

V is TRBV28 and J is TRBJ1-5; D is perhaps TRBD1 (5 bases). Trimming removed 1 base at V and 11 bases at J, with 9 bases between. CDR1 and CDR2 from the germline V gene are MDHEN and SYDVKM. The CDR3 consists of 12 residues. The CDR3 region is CASSLLGGAQHF. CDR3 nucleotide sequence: TGTGCCAGCAGTTTATTGGGGGGGGCCCAGCATTTT.

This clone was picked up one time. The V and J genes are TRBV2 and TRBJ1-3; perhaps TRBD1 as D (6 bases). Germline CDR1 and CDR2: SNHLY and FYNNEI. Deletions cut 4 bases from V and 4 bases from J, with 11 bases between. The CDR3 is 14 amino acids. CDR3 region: CASSVEGGGNTIYF. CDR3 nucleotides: TGTGCCAGCAGTGTGGAGGGGGGAGGAAACACCATATATTTT.

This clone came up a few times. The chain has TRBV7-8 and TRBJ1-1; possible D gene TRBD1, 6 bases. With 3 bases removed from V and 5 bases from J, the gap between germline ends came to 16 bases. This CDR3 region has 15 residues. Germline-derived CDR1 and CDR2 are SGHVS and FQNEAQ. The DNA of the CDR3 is TGTGCCAGCAGCTTCCGCCGACAGGTAACAACTGAAGCTTTCTTT. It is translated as CASSFRRQVTTEAFF.

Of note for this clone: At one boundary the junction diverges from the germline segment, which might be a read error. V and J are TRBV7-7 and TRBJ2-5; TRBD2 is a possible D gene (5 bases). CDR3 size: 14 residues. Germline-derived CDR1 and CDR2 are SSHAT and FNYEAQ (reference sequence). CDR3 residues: CASSLASGEETQYF. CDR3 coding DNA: TGTGCTAGCAGCTTAGCGTCCGGGGAGGAGACCCAGTACTTC.

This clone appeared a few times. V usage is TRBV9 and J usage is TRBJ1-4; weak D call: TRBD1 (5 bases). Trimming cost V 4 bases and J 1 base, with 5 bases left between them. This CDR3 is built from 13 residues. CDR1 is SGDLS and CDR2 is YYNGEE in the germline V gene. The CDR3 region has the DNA TGTGCCAGCAGCAGGGGAACTAATGAAAAACTGTTTTTT. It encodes CASSRGTNEKLFF.

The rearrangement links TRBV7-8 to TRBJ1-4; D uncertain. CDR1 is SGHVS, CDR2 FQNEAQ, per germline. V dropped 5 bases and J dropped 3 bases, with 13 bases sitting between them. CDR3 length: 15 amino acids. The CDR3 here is CASSRDSWANEKLFF. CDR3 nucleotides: TGTGCCAGCAGCCGCGACTCGTGGGCTAATGAAAAACTGTTTTTT. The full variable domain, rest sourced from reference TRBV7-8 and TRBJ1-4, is GAGVSQSPRYKVAKRGQDVALRCDPISGHVSLFWYQQALGQGPEFLTYFQNEAQLDKSGLPSDRFFAERPEGSVSTLKIQRTQQEDSAVYLCASSRDSWANEKLFFGSGTQLSVL.

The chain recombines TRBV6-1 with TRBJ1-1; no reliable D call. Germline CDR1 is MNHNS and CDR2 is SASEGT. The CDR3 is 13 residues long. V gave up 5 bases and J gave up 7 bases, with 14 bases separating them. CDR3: CASSYNPGGEAFF. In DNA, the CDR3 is TGTGCCAGCAGTTATAACCCCGGAGGTGAAGCTTTCTTT.

The CDR3 DNA reads TGTGCCAGCAGCTTAGGGGGTGAGCAGTTCTTC. This codes for CASSLGGEQFF. The V gene is TRBV11-2, the J gene TRBJ2-1; unclear D gene. The V end was cut by 1 base, the J end by 9 bases, with 4 bases between. CDR1 is SGHAT, CDR2 FQNNGV, per germline. This CDR3 spans 11 amino acids.

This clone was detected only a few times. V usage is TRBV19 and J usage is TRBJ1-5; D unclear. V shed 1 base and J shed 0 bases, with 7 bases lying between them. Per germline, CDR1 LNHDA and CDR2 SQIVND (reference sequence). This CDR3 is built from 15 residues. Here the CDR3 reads CASSIVGNSNQPQHF. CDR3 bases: TGTGCCAGTAGTATAGTTGGGAATAGCAATCAGCCCCAGCATTTT. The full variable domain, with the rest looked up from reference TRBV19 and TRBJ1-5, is DGGITQSPKYLFRKEGQNVTLSCEQNLNHDAMYWYRQDPGQGLRLIYYSQIVNDFQKGDIAEGYSVSREKKESFPLTVTSAQKNPTAFYLCASSIVGNSNQPQHFGDGTRLSIL.

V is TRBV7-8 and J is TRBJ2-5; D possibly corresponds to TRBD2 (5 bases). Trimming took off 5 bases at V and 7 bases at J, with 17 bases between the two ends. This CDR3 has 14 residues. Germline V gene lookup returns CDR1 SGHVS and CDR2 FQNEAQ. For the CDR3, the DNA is TGTGCCAGCAGCCCGTCTTCGGGGTCGCGGACCCAGTACTTC. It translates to CASSPSSGSRTQYF. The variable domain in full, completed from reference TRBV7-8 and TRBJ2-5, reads GAGVSQSPRYKVAKRGQDVALRCDPISGHVSLFWYQQALGQGPEFLTYFQNEAQLDKSGLPSDRFFAERPEGSVSTLKIQRTQQEDSAVYLCASSPSSGSRTQYFGPGTRLLVL.

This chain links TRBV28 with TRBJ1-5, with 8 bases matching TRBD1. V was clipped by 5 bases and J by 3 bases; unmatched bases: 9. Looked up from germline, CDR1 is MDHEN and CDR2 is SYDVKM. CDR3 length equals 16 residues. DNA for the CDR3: TGTGCCAGCAGTCCCCCCGACAGGGGTACCAATCAGCCCCAGCATTTT. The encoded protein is CASSPPDRGTNQPQHF.